The next 8 T cell receptor beta chains were all read from a single sample in a study of T cells after yellow fever vaccination. Each CDR3 protein is one row after TCRdb ran MiXCR on the 5' RACE reads. The sample yields about 150,000 distinct CDR3 sequences, 5% to 7.5% seen once. The sequences come from CD4+ T cells sorted from PBMCs, collected 10 days after the yellow fever booster vaccination. These receptors were collected from a man in his thirties or forties who received the YFV17D yellow fever vaccine.

The V and J genes are TRBV20-1 and TRBJ2-5; maybe TRBD2 (5 bases). There are 14 residues in the CDR3. Trimming removed 6 bases from V and 5 bases from J, with 19 bases in between. From germline, CDR1 is DFQATT and CDR2 SNEGSKA (reference sequence). The CDR3 protein is CSAPPTGLAETQYF. In DNA, the CDR3 is TGCAGTGCCCCACCCACGGGTTTAGCGGAGACCCAGTACTTC.

This clonotype was counted ten times or more. This sequence joins TRBV9 and TRBJ2-1; D is uncertain. CDR3 size: 15 residues. Between the trimmed V and J ends, which lost 2 bases and 3 bases, there was a span of 12 bases. The germline gives CDR1 SGDLS, CDR2 YYNGEE. CDR3: CASSVDPSNYNEQFF. The CDR3, as DNA: TGTGCCAGCAGCGTGGACCCATCCAACTACAATGAGCAGTTCTTC.

This rearrangement joins TRBV5-4 to TRBJ2-3; D gene uncertain. V shed 4 bases and J shed 2 bases, with 11 bases lying between them. Germline CDR1 SGHNT, CDR2 YYREEE (reference sequence). CDR3 length: 14 residues. The CDR3 sequence is CASSHTKNTDTQYF. Here the CDR3 DNA reads TGTGCCAGCAGCCACACTAAAAACACAGATACGCAGTATTTT. The entire variable domain, with the rest obtained from reference TRBV5-4 and TRBJ2-3, is as follows: ETGVTQSPTHLIKTRGQQVTLRCSSQSGHNTVSWYQQALGQGPQFIFQYYREEENGRGNFPPRFSGLQFPNYSSELNVNALELDDSALYLCASSHTKNTDTQYFGPGTRLTVL.

The table lists this clonotype with a few counts. The chain carries TRBV28 and TRBJ2-1; D remains ambiguous. V dropped 3 bases and J dropped 1 base, with 10 bases sitting between them. CDR1 and CDR2 (germline): MDHEN, SYDVKM. The CDR3 runs 15 residues. DNA of the CDR3: TGTGCCAGCAGTTTCTTGGACGGATCCTACAATGAGCAGTTCTTC. As protein: CASSFLDGSYNEQFF.

This clonotype appeared many times. V and J are TRBV27 and TRBJ1-5; TRBD1 might be the D (5 bases). This CDR3 contains 14 residues. Germline CDR1 is MNHEY and CDR2 is SMNVEV (reference sequence). The V gene lost 7 bases and the J gene lost 7 bases, with 17 bases spanning the gap. CDR3 coding DNA: TGTGCCAGCACCTGGGGGGAAGGGGCCCAGCCCCAGCATTTT. Protein product: CASTWGEGAQPQHF.

This clonotype was detected many times. The CDR3 is CASSLGPDGTTDTQYF. The CDR3 DNA reads as TGTGCCAGCAGCTTAGGCCCGGACGGGACCACAGATACGCAGTATTTT. The rearrangement joins TRBV7-2 to TRBJ2-3; tentatively, D is TRBD1 or TRBD2 (5 bases each). Between the trimmed V and J ends, which lost 1 base and 2 bases, there was a span of 13 bases. The CDR3 covers 16 residues. Germline-derived CDR1 and CDR2 are SGHTA and FQGNSA.

This clonotype was observed many times. The chain employs TRBV5-1 and TRBJ2-1, with 8 bases that match TRBD1. V trimming: 0 bases; J trimming: 7 bases; junction bases outside the gene matches: 3. This CDR3 has 14 residues. Germline assignment: CDR1 SGHRS and CDR2 YFSETQ. Here the CDR3 DNA reads TGCGCCAGCAGCTTGGGACAGGGGAGGAATGAGCAGTTCTTC. It yields the protein CASSLGQGRNEQFF.

This clonotype was picked up many times. This chain connects TRBV5-1 to TRBJ2-5, with TRBD2 matching over 7 bases. The CDR3 covers 18 residues. Looked up from germline, CDR1 is SGHRS and CDR2 is YFSETQ. V was pared by 4 bases and J by 5 bases, with 20 bases of the junction left unmatched. The CDR3 DNA sequence: TGCGCCAGCAGCGTCCTACCGGGACTAACTACTCCCAGGGAGACCCAGTACTTC. Protein product: CASSVLPGLTTPRETQYF. The complete variable domain, with remaining parts taken from reference TRBV5-1 and TRBJ2-5, reads KAGVTQTPRYLIKTRGQQVTLSCSPISGHRSVSWYQQTPGQGLQFLFEYFSETQRNKGNFPGRFSGRQFSNSRSEMNVSTLELGDSALYLCASSVLPGLTTPRETQYFGPGTRLLVL.